The TCR beta chain under discussion was sequenced for a study of blood T cell repertoires in COVID-19. Study details: Sample material is recorded as cDNA or gDNA derived from T cells, B-cell-depleted T cells, or PBMCs.

V lost 3 bases and J 2 bases, leaving 7 bases between the germline ends. CDR1 is MNHNS, CDR2 SASEGT, per germline. This CDR3 region has 13 residues. This clone has just one count. Original methodology: Counts of nucleated cells, estimated from reference gene primer amplification, were obtained. TCRdb keeps only in-frame clones here, not all; method: immunoSEQ multiplex PCR. That table is the source of V, J and clone size, and D and trimming were worked out from the DNA. Of 35,000 to 50,000 clones in the sample, around 85% were seen once. Sequenced sample: peripheral blood. The rearrangement links TRBV6-1 to TRBJ1-1, with D possibly matching TRBD1 (5 bases). The origin of this receptor is a human donor in a cohort sampled during active COVID-19. DNA for the CDR3: TGTGCCAGCAGTGACCAGGGAAACACTGAAGCTTTCTTT. Translating gives CASSDQGNTEAFF.